The sample holds a few counts of the clone carrying this T cell receptor beta chain. The antigen remains unidentified. This CDR3 is built from 14 residues. Germline CDR1 reads SEHNR; CDR2 reads FQNEAQ (reference sequence). Deletions cut 8 bases from V and 0 bases from J, with 11 bases between. The data are from a study of blood T cells in healthy people across ages. Study observations and caveats: Estimates drawn from one million T cells were deemed to understate diversity. Higher naive T cell percentage went strongly together with higher TCR beta diversity. While age rose, TCR beta diversity per million T cells dropped in a roughly linear way.

With each sample, at least 5 micrograms of total RNA were extracted. Next came a second PCR, run for roughly 6 to 11 cycles, which used a sample-barcoded 5' primer along with a J-beta primer mix. MiXCR, applied by TCRdb to the 5' RACE reads, yields one record per CDR3 protein. The sample gives 1.5 million to 2 million distinct CDR3 sequences, about 35% of which show up once; 11% is in the top ten. The origin of this receptor is a woman in her twenties or thirties in good health. The chain employs TRBV7-9 and TRBJ1-5; no clear D. The sequenced material came from blood. The CDR3 nucleotides are TGTGCCAGCTTAGGACGGCCTAGCAATCAGCCCCAGCATTTT. Its translation is CASLGRPSNQPQHF.